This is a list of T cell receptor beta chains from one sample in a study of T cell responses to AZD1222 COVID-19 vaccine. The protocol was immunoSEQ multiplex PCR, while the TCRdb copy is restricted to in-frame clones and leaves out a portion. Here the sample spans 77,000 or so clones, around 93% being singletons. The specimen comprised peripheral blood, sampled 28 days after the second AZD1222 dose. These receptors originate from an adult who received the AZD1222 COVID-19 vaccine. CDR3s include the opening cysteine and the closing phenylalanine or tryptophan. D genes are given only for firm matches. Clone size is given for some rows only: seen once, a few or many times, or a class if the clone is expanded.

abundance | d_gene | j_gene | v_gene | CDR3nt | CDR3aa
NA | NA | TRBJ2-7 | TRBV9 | TGTGCCAGCAGCGTAGGAGGGGCCACCTACGAGCAGTACTTC | CASSVGGATYEQYF
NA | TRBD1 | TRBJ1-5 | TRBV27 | TGTGCCAGCAGGGACGTATACAGGGGGAAAGGGGGCAATCAGCCCCAGCATTTT | CASRDVYRGKGGNQPQHF
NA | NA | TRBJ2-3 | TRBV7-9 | TGTGCCAGCAGCTGGCCCGGGAGCGGGCAAGACACAGATACGCAGTATTTT | CASSWPGSGQDTDTQYF
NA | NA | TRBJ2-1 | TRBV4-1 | TGCGCCAGCAGCCCGGGGGTAGGGTTCTACAATGAGCAGTTCTTC | CASSPGVGFYNEQFF
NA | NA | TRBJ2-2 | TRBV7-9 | TGTGCCAGCAGCTTCGACTCGGCAGCGGGCGGGGAGCTGTTTTTT | CASSFDSAAGGELFF
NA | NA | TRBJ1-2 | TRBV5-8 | TGTGCCAGCAGCTTCGACGGTTATGGTGGTGGCTACACCTTC | CASSFDGYGGGYTF
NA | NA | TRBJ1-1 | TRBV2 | TGTGCCAGCAGTGAGGGCACTGAAGCTTTCTTT | CASSEGTEAFF
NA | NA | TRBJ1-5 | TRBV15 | TGTGCCACCAGCAGCGGGGATAGCAATCAGCCCCAGCATTTT | CATSSGDSNQPQHF
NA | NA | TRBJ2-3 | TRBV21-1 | TGTGCCAGCAGCTGCCGACTAGCGGGAGCGGCAGATACGCAGTATTTT | CASSCRLAGAADTQYF
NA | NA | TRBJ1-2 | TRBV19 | TGTGCCAGTAGTATAGTTGGAGCGGCCTATGGCTACACCTTC | CASSIVGAAYGYTF
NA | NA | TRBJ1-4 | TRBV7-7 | TGTGCTAGCACGTCTTCGACAGCAACAGCAACTAATGAAAAACTGTTTTTT | CASTSSTATATNEKLFF
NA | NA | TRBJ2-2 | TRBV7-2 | TGTGCCAGCAGCCTTCAAGCGAACACCGGGGAGCTGTTTTTT | CASSLQANTGELFF
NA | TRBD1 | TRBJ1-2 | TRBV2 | TGTGCCAGCAATCGGGACAGGGGGCCAAGGGACTACACCTTC | CASNRDRGPRDYTF
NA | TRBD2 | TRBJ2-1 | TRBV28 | TGTGCCAGCAGGGGACTAGCGGGAGACGTTGAGCAGTTCTTC | CASRGLAGDVEQFF
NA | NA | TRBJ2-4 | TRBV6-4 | TGTGCCAGCAGTGACTCGATTGCAGGCGGAGGCATTCAGTACTTC | CASSDSIAGGGIQYF
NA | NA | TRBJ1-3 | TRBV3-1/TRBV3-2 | TGTGCCAGCAGCCAGGAACCCTCTGGAAACACCATATATTTT | CASSQEPSGNTIYF
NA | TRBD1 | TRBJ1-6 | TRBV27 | TGTGCCAGCAGTTCATCGACAGGGGGCGAATCACCCCTCCACTTT | CASSSSTGGESPLHF
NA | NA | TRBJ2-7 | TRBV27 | TGTGCCAGCAGTTTATACTACGAGTCCTACGAGCAGTACTTC | CASSLYYESYEQYF
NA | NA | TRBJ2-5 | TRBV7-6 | TGTGCCAGCAGCTTAGCGGGGTTAGGGGCCTGGGAGACCCAGTACTTC | CASSLAGLGAWETQYF
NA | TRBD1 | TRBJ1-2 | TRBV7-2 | TGTGCCAGCAGCTTAGAGGGGGCGCGGGGCTACACCTTC | CASSLEGARGYTF
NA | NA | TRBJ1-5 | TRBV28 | TGTGCCAGCAGAGGTAGCAATCAGCCCCAGCATTTT | CASRGSNQPQHF
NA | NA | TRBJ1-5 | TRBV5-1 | TGCGCCAGCAGGTCGGGGACCGGCAATCAGCCCCAGCATTTT | CASRSGTGNQPQHF
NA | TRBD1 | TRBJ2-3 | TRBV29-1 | TGCAGCCTCGGACAGGGATTAACAGATACGCAGTATTTT | CSLGQGLTDTQYF
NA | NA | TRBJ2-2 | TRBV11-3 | TGTGCCAGCATGATACAGGCCAACACCGGGGAGCTGTTTTTT | CASMIQANTGELFF
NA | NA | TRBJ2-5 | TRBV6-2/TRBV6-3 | TGTGCCAGCAGTAACAGGGTCAAAGAGACCCAGTACTTC | CASSNRVKETQYF
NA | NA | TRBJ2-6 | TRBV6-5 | TGTGCCAGCAGACGAGGCTCTGGGGCCAACGTCCTGACTTTC | CASRRGSGANVLTF
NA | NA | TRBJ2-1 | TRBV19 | TGTGCCAGTAATCTCGGAGGGGCCGCACACAATGAGCAGTTCTTC | CASNLGGAAHNEQFF
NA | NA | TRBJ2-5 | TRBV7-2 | TGTGCCAGCAGCTCAATAGGGACCTCCGGGGGCCAAGAGACCCAGTACTTC | CASSSIGTSGGQETQYF
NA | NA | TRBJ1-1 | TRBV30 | TGTGCCTGGAGTGGGGGGCCTGAAGCTTTCTTT | CAWSGGPEAFF
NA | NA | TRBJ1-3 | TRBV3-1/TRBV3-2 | TGTGCCAGCAGCCAAGGAAACACCATATATTTT | CASSQGNTIYF
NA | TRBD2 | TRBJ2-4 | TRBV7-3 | TGTGCCAGCAGCCTGACTAGCGGGGCGAACATTCAGTACTTC | CASSLTSGANIQYF
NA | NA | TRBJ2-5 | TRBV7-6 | TGTGCCAGCAGCTCCGTGCAAGAGACCCAGTACTTC | CASSSVQETQYF
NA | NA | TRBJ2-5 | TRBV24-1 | TGTGCCACTGGGAAGGGACGGCCACAAGAGACCCAGTACTTC | CATGKGRPQETQYF
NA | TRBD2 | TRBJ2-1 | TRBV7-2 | TGTGCCAGCAGCTCCGGGACTAGCGGGAGCTACAATGAGCAGTTCTTC | CASSSGTSGSYNEQFF
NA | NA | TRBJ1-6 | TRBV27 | TGTGCCAGCACCTTACGGGGGACTAATTCACCCCTCCACTTT | CASTLRGTNSPLHF
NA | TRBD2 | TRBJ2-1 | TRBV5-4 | TGTGCCAGCAGCTTGTCTAGCGGGACGTACAATGAGCAGTTCTTC | CASSLSSGTYNEQFF
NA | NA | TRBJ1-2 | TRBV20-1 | TGCAGTGCGCCGACTGACACGGGCTACACCTTC | CSAPTDTGYTF
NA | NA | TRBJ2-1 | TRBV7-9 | TGTGCCAGCAGCTCGGACTCGAATGAGCAGTTCTTC | CASSSDSNEQFF
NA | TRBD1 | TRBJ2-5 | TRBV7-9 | TGTGCCAGCAGCAGAGACAGGGCTCAAGAGACCCAGTACTTC | CASSRDRAQETQYF
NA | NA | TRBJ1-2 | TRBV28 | TGTGCCAGCAGCCGCCACGGGCCCTATGGCTACACCTTC | CASSRHGPYGYTF
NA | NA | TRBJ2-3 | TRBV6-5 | TGTGCCAGCAGCAGGGTTACAGATACGCAGTATTTT | CASSRVTDTQYF
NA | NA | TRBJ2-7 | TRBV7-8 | TGTGCCAGCAGCTTTGATGGTGGCTCCTACGAGCAGTACTTC | CASSFDGGSYEQYF
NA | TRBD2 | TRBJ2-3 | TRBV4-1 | TGCGCCAGCAGCCAATCACTAGCGGGGCTGACCACAGATACGCAGTATTTT | CASSQSLAGLTTDTQYF
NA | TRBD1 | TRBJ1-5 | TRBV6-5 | TGTGCCAGCAGCCCGGACGGGACAGGGGGCCAGCCCCAGCATTTT | CASSPDGTGGQPQHF
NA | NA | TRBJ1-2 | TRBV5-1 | TGCGCCAGCAGCCTCACTTCCCCGACGGGTACCTATGGCTACACCTTC | CASSLTSPTGTYGYTF
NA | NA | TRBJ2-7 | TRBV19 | TGTGCCAGTAGTACCCCCGGCGGCTCCTACGAGCAGTACTTC | CASSTPGGSYEQYF
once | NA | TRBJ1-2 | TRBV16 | TGTGCCAGCAGCCAATTGGCGGGGAACGGCTACACCTTC | CASSQLAGNGYTF
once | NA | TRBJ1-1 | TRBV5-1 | TGCGCCAGCAGTAAGAACAGAGAGGTGGGTGAAGCTTTCTTT | CASSKNREVGEAFF
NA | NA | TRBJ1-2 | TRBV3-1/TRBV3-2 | TGTGCCAGCAGCCAAGATGGGGGGACATCAGGGCTGGCCTATGGCTACACCTTC | CASSQDGGTSGLAYGYTF
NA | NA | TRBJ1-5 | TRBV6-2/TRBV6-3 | TGTGCCAGCAGTTTCGATAGCAATCAGCCCCAGCATTTT | CASSFDSNQPQHF
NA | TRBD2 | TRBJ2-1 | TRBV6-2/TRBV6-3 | TGTGCCAGCAGTGTGGGACTAGCGGGAGAGGAGTTCTTC | CASSVGLAGEEFF
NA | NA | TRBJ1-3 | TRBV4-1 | TGCGCCAGCAGCGAACAATCCGGAAACACCATATATTTT | CASSEQSGNTIYF
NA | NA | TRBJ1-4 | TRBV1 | TGCACCAGCAGCCAAGACGGGGTTTGTGGTGAAAAACTGTTTTTT | CTSSQDGVCGEKLFF